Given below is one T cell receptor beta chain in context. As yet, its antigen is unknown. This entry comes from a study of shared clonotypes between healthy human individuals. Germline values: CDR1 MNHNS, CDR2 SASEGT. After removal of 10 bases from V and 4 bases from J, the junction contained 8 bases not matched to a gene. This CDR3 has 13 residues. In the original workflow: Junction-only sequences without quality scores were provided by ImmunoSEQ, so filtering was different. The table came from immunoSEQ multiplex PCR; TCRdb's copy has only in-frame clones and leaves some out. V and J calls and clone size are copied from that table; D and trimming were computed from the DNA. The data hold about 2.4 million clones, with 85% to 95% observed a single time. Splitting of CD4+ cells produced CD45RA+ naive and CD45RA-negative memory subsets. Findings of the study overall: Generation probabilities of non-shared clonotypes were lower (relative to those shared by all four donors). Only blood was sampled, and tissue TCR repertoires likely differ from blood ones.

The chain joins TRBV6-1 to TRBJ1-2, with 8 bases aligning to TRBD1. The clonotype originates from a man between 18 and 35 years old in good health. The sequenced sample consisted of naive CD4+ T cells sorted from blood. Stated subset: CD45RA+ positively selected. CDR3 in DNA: TGTGCCACCCAAACCGGGACAGGCTATGGCTACACCTTC. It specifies CATQTGTGYGYTF.